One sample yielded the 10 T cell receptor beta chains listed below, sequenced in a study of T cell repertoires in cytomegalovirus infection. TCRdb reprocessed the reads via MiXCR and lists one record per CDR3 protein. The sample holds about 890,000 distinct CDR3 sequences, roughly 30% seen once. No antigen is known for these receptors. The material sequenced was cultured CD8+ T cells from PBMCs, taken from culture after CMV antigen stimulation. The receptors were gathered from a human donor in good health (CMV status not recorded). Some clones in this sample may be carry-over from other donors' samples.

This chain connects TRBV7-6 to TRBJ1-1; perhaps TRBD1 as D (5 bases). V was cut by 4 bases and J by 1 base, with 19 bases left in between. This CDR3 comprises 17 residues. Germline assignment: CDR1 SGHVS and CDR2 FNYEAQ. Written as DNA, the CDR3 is TGTGCCAGCAGCTCCGCTTTCCAGGGATCTCCGAACACTGAAGCTTTCTTT. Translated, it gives CASSSAFQGSPNTEAFF.

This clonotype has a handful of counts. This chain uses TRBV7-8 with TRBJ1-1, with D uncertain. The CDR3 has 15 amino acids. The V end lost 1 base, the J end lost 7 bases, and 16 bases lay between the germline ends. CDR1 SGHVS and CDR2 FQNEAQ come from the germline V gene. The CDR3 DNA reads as TGTGCCAGCAGCTTAGTGGCCCCGGGTAAAGGTGAAGCTTTCTTT. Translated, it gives CASSLVAPGKGEAFF.

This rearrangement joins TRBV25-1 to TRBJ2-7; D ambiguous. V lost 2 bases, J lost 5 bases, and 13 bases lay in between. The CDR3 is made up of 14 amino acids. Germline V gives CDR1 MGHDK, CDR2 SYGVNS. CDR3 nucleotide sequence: TGTGCCAGCAGTGAACGAGACTCCTGGGACGAGCAGTACTTC. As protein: CASSERDSWDEQYF.

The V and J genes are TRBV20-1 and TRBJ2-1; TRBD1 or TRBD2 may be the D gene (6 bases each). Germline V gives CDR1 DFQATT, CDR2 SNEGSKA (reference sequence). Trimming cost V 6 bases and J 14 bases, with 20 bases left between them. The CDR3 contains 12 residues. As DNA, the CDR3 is TGCAGTGCCCCCGGGGGCTATAGGTGGGAGTTCTTC. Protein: CSAPGGYRWEFF.

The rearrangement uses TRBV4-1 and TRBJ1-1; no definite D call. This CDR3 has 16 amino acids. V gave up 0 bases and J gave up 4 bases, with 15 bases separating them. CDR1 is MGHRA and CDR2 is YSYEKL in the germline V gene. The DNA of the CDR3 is TGCGCCAGCAGCCAAGATGGAACCATTGAGCCCACTGAAGCTTTCTTT. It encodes CASSQDGTIEPTEAFF.

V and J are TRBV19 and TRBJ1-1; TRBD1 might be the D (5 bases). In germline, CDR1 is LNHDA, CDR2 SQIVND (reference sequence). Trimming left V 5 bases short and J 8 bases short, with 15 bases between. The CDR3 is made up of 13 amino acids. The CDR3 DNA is TGTGCCAGTAGTGACAGACCCGCTGGGGAAGCTTTCTTT. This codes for CASSDRPAGEAFF. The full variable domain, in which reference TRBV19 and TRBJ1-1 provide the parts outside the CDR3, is DGGITQSPKYLFRKEGQNVTLSCEQNLNHDAMYWYRQDPGQGLRLIYYSQIVNDFQKGDIAEGYSVSREKKESFPLTVTSAQKNPTAFYLCASSDRPAGEAFFGQGTRLTVV.

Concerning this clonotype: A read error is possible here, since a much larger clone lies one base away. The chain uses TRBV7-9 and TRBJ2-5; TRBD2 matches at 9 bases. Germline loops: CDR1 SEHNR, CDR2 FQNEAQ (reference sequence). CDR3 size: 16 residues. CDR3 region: CASNLRLAGEQETQYF. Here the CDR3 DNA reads TGTGCCAGCAACTTAAGATTAGCGGGGGAACAAGAGACCCAGTACTTC.

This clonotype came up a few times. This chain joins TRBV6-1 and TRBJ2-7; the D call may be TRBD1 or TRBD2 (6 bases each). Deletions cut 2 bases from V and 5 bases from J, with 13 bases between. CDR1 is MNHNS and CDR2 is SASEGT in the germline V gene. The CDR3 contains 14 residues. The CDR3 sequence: CASSEYGGRDEQYV. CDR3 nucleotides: TGTGCCAGCAGTGAATATGGGGGGCGCGACGAGCAGTACGTC.

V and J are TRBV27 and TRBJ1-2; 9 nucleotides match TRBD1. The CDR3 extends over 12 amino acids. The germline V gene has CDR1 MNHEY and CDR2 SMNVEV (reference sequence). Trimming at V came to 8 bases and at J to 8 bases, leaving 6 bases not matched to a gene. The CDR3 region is CASAHRGQGYTF. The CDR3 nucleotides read TGTGCCAGCGCCCACAGGGGGCAAGGCTACACCTTC.

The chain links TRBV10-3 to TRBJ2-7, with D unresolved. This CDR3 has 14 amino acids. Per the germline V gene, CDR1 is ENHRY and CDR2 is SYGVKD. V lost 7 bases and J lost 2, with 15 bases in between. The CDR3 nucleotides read TGTGCCATCACCCGGGCGACCGTACCCTACGAGCAGTACTTC. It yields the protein CAITRATVPYEQYF.